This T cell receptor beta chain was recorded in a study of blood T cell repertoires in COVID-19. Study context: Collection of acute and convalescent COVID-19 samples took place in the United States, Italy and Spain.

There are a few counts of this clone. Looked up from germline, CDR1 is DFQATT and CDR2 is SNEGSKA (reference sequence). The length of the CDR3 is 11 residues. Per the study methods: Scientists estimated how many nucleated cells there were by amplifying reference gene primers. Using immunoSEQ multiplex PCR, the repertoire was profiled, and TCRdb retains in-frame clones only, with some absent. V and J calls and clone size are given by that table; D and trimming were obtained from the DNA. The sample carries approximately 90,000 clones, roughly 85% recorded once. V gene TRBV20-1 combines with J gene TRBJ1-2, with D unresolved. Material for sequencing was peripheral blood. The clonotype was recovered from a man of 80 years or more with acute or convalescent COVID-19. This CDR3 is CSTSPNYGYTF. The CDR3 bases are TGCAGCACCAGTCCTAACTATGGCTACACCTTC.